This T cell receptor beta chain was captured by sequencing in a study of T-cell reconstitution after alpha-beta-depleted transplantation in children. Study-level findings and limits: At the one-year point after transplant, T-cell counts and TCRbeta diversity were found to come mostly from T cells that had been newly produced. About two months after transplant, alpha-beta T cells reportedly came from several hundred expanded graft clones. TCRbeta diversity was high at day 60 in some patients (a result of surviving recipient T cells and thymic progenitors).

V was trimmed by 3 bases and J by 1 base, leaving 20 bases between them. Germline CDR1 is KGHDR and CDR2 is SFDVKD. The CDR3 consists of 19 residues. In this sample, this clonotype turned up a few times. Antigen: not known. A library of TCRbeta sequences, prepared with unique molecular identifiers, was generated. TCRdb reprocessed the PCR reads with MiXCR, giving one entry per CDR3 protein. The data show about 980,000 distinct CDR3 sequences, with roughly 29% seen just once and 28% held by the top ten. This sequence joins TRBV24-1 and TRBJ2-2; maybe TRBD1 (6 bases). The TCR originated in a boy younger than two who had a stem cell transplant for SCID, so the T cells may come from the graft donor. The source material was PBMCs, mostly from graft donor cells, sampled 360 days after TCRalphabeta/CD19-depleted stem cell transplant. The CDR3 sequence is CATSDLSDQGRGNTGELFF. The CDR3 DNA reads TGTGCCACCAGTGATCTCTCCGACCAGGGCAGGGGGAACACCGGGGAGCTGTTTTTT.